This entry is about one T cell receptor (beta chain). This record comes from a study of blood T cell repertoires in COVID-19. The V end lost 0 bases, the J end lost 1 base, and 5 bases lay between the germline ends. This CDR3 is 14 amino acids long. CDR1 and CDR2 (germline): SGHNT, YYREEE (reference sequence). In the original processing: Counts of nucleated cells, estimated from reference gene primer amplification, were obtained. TCRdb's copy holds only in-frame clones and misses some; the assay was immunoSEQ multiplex PCR. That table gives V, J and clone size, and the DNA gave D and trimming. The repertoire holds 150,000 to 200,000 clones, 89% seen once, with under 2% in the top ten.

This clonotype was sampled from a man aged 18 to 29 who had recovered from COVID-19. The chain combines TRBV5-4 with TRBJ1-5, with D unresolved. Sequenced material: peripheral blood. The CDR3 sequence is CASSLVGSNQPQHF. CDR3 nucleotide sequence: TGTGCCAGCAGCTTGGTTGGCAGCAATCAGCCCCAGCATTTT.